These T cell receptor beta chains were read from a single sample in a study of early stage breast cancer tumors. Clones were sequenced by immunoSEQ multiplex PCR, and TCRdb holds only the in-frame ones, with some missing. Of about 28,000 clones in the sample, around three fifths are singletons; the top ten hold 8.5%. What was sequenced was breast tumor tissue. All receptors come from a person aged 45 to 60 with breast cancer. CDR3s include the opening cysteine and the closing phenylalanine or tryptophan. The D gene is left open where the match is weak. Some rows have no size entry. The others give once, few or many, or a class for an expanded clone.

j_gene | abundance | v_gene | d_gene | CDR3nt | CDR3aa
TRBJ2-3 | once | TRBV19 | NA | TGTGCCAGTAGGAGAAGCACAGATACGCAGTATTTT | CASRRSTDTQYF
TRBJ2-7 | NA | TRBV19 | TRBD2 | TGTGCCAGTAGTATCTCGGCGGGAGAGTCCTACGAGCAGTACTTC | CASSISAGESYEQYF
TRBJ2-1 | NA | TRBV4-1 | NA | TGCGCCAGCAGCCAATCAGAAGGGGGGAATGAGCAGTTCTTC | CASSQSEGGNEQFF
TRBJ1-2 | few | TRBV30 | NA | TGTGCCTGGAGTCCACGGAGCTATGGCTACACCTTC | CAWSPRSYGYTF
TRBJ2-7 | NA | TRBV23-1 | TRBD1 | TGCGCCAGCAGTCAAGAGGACAGGAGCTCCTACGAGCAGTACTTC | CASSQEDRSSYEQYF
TRBJ2-1 | NA | TRBV7-3 | TRBD1 | TGTGCCAGCAGCTTAAGGGGACAGGGAGACCCCGAGCAGTTCTTC | CASSLRGQGDPEQFF
TRBJ2-7 | NA | TRBV4-2 | TRBD2 | TGTGCCAGCAGCCAAGACGATGCGGGAGGTATTTACGAGCAGTACTTC | CASSQDDAGGIYEQYF
TRBJ2-7 | NA | TRBV11-3 | NA | TGTGCCAGCAGCCCTCACGCGGATTCCTACGAGCAGTACTTC | CASSPHADSYEQYF
TRBJ2-2 | NA | TRBV7-6 | TRBD2 | TGTGCCAGCAGTGGGGGGGTGGCCGGGGAGCTGTTTTTT | CASSGGVAGELFF
TRBJ1-2 | NA | TRBV6-4 | NA | TGTGCCAGCAGTGGCAACAGGCAGAACTATGGCTACACCTTC | CASSGNRQNYGYTF
TRBJ2-7 | NA | TRBV11-2 | NA | TGTGCCAGCAGCTTATACGGGAGTGGGTCCTACGAGCAGTACTTC | CASSLYGSGSYEQYF
TRBJ1-6 | NA | TRBV11-2 | TRBD1 | TGTGCCAGCAGCGCCGGGGGACAGAATAATTCACCCCTCCACTTT | CASSAGGQNNSPLHF
TRBJ2-3 | NA | TRBV9 | TRBD2 | TGTGCCAGCAGCGGGACTAGCGGGAGGGCTCCCGGGGGTACGCAGTATTTT | CASSGTSGRAPGGTQYF
TRBJ2-7 | NA | TRBV11-3 | NA | TGTGCCAGCAGCTTAGGCGACAGTTCGAGCTCCTACGAGCAGTACTTC | CASSLGDSSSSYEQYF
TRBJ2-7 | NA | TRBV5-1 | TRBD2 | TGCGCCAGCAGCTTTCTAGCGGCCTACGAGCAGTACTTC | CASSFLAAYEQYF
TRBJ2-7 | few | TRBV6-1 | NA | TGTGCCAGCAGTGGTTTAGACGCCAACGAGCAGTACTTC | CASSGLDANEQYF
TRBJ1-1 | NA | TRBV4-1 | NA | TGCGCCAGCAGCCAAGACGGGATCATTAACACTGAAGCTTTCTTT | CASSQDGIINTEAFF
TRBJ2-3 | few | TRBV11-3 | NA | TGTGCCAGCGGAAAGGCGGATACGCAGTATTTT | CASGKADTQYF
TRBJ2-2 | NA | TRBV18 | TRBD1 | TGTGCCAGCTCACCACTAGCGACAGGGGCGAACACCGGGGAGCTGTTTTTT | CASSPLATGANTGELFF
TRBJ2-1 | NA | TRBV4-2 | NA | TGTGCCAGCAGCCAAGTAGCGGCCAATGAGCAGTTCTTC | CASSQVAANEQFF
TRBJ2-7 | few | TRBV5-1 | NA | TGCGCCAGCAGCACTACAGGACCTCCCTACGAGCAGTACTTC | CASSTTGPPYEQYF
TRBJ2-7 | once | TRBV15 | TRBD1 | TGTGCCACCAGCGACCCTACAGGGGATCACCACTCCTACGAGCAGTACTTC | CATSDPTGDHHSYEQYF
TRBJ2-1 | NA | TRBV18 | NA | TGTGCCAGCTCACCAGTTAGGAATGAGCAGTTCTTC | CASSPVRNEQFF
TRBJ2-2 | NA | TRBV9 | TRBD2 | TGTGCCAGCAGCGTGACGAGGACTAGCGGGAACACCGGGGAGCTGTTTTTT | CASSVTRTSGNTGELFF
TRBJ1-1 | few | TRBV5-4 | NA | TGTGCCAGCAGCTTGGACCTCTACTCTGAAGCTTTCTTT | CASSLDLYSEAFF
TRBJ1-2 | NA | TRBV6-6 | TRBD1 | TGTGCCAGCATTCAGGGGGCCTTCTATGGCTACACCTTC | CASIQGAFYGYTF
TRBJ2-5 | NA | TRBV7-2 | TRBD2 | TGTGCCAGCAGCCTTCTAGCGGGAGGGCCGGAGACCCAGTACTTC | CASSLLAGGPETQYF
TRBJ2-7 | once | TRBV18 | TRBD2 | TGTGCCAGCTCGCCTGGGACTAGCGGGAGCTACGAGCAGTACTTC | CASSPGTSGSYEQYF
TRBJ2-1 | once | TRBV27 | TRBD1 | TGTGCCAGCAGTTTCATTGGGACAGGGATGGGCAATGAGCAGTTCTTC | CASSFIGTGMGNEQFF
TRBJ2-1 | NA | TRBV19 | TRBD2 | TGTGCCAGTAGTGGGAGGAGGACTAGCGGATACAATGAGCAGTTCTTC | CASSGRRTSGYNEQFF
TRBJ1-1 | NA | TRBV19 | NA | TGTGCCAGTAGTTTTGGCCCCCGGGCTGAAGCTTTCTTT | CASSFGPRAEAFF
TRBJ2-1 | few | TRBV5-1 | NA | TGCGCCAGCAGGGTCTCTTTGGTGCATGGTGAGTTCTTC | CASRVSLVHGEFF
TRBJ2-5 | medium-sized | TRBV9 | NA | TGTGCCAGCAGCGTAGTTGGACTTCCCGGGGAGACCCAGTACTTC | CASSVVGLPGETQYF
TRBJ2-4 | once | TRBV6-1 | TRBD1 | TGTGCCAGCAGTGTTGAGACAGGGATTGTGAACATTCAGTACTTC | CASSVETGIVNIQYF
TRBJ1-4 | NA | TRBV6-6 | NA | TGTGCCAGCAGTTACTCGAGTACTTTGGCTAATGAAAAACTGTTTTTT | CASSYSSTLANEKLFF
TRBJ2-5 | once | TRBV25-1 | NA | TGTGCCAGCAGTGATGTACGCCTATACCAAGAGACCCAGTACTTC | CASSDVRLYQETQYF
TRBJ2-6 | NA | TRBV4-3 | NA | TGCGCCAGCAGCCAAGACTTTTACCGCGGGGCCAACGTCCTGACTTTC | CASSQDFYRGANVLTF
TRBJ1-5 | NA | TRBV7-9 | TRBD1 | TGTGCCAGCAGCTTAGCGGGACAGTTTCAGCCCCAGCATTTT | CASSLAGQFQPQHF
TRBJ2-1 | NA | TRBV18 | TRBD2 | TGTGCCAGCTCACCGGTTCTAGCGGGACTCAACGGGGCTCAGTTCTTC | CASSPVLAGLNGAQFF
TRBJ2-7 | NA | TRBV4-3 | NA | TGCGCCAGCAGCCCAGAAGTAGCCCGGGAGCAGTACTTC | CASSPEVAREQYF